This T cell receptor beta chain was profiled in a study of control samples from healthy donors and cancer patients. The table came from immunoSEQ multiplex PCR; TCRdb's copy has only in-frame clones and leaves some out. In the table there are 65,000 to 95,000 clones, about nine tenths of which are singletons. What was sequenced was blood. The receptor's source is a man aged 45 to 65 in good health.

CDR3 nucleotide sequence: TGTGCCAGCAGTGACTCCACGACTTCTGAAGCTTTCTTT. Its translation is CASSDSTTSEAFF. J is TRBJ1-1 and V is TRBV6-4; D unresolved. The CDR3 totals 13 residues. Germline loops: CDR1 MRHNA, CDR2 SNTAGT. V dropped 0 bases and J dropped 6 bases, with 8 bases sitting between them.